Below are 14 T cell receptor beta chains sequenced from a single sample in a study of blood T cell repertoires in COVID-19. The protocol was immunoSEQ multiplex PCR, while the TCRdb copy is restricted to in-frame clones and leaves out a portion. The sample lists 150,000 or so clones; 74% were seen once. Source material: peripheral blood. These receptors all stem from a woman of 80 years or more with acute or convalescent COVID-19.

This sequence joins TRBV6-5 and TRBJ2-7; possibly TRBD1 for D (7 bases). The length of the CDR3 is 15 residues. Germline loops: CDR1 MNHEY, CDR2 SVGAGI. V lost 11 bases and J lost 5, with 25 bases in between. The chain's CDR3 is CAGVEGAAGLDEQYF. CDR3 in DNA: TGTGCCGGAGTGGAGGGGGCGGCTGGCCTCGACGAGCAGTACTTC.

V is TRBV5-4 and J is TRBJ1-1; 9 bases fit TRBD1. V lost 7 bases to trimming and J lost 0 bases; unmatched junction nucleotides: 10. This CDR3 is 16 amino acids long. Germline CDR1 and CDR2: SGHNT and YYREEE (reference sequence). The CDR3 loop reads CASSTEDRGMNTEAFF. CDR3 DNA: TGTGCCAGCTCGACCGAGGACAGGGGAATGAACACTGAAGCTTTCTTT.

The chain couples TRBV12-3 or TRBV12-4 to TRBJ1-2; D remains unclear. CDR3 size: 13 residues. V was shortened by 1 base and J by 7 bases, with 10 bases between the two germline ends. CDR3 bases: TGTGCCAGCAGTTTAGGGCGAGGGCTTGGCTACACCTTC. It codes for CASSLGRGLGYTF.

V gene TRBV18 combines with J gene TRBJ1-1; 8 bases match TRBD1. The germline V gene has CDR1 KGHSH and CDR2 LQKENI. The V segment lost 3 bases and the J segment 4 bases; nucleotides outside the gene matches: 13. The CDR3 consists of 17 residues. For the CDR3, the DNA is TGTGCCAGCTCACCCTGGGGACAGGACCCCGTCGGCACTGAAGCTTTCTTT. It translates to CASSPWGQDPVGTEAFF.

The chain has TRBV7-2 and TRBJ1-5, with D perhaps matching TRBD1 (5 bases). The V gene lost 2 bases and the J gene lost 0 bases, with 14 bases spanning the gap. Germline V gene data show CDR1 as SGHTA and CDR2 as FQGNSA. This CDR3 region has 17 residues. The CDR3 region has the DNA TGTGCCAGCAGCTTACAAGGACACACTTATAGCAATCAGCCCCAGCATTTT. Protein sequence: CASSLQGHTYSNQPQHF.

The genes are TRBV25-1 and TRBJ1-1, with D possibly being TRBD1 (5 bases). Germline V CDR1 and CDR2: MGHDK, SYGVNS. The germline V and J ends were trimmed by 5 bases and 0 bases, with 13 bases remaining between them. The CDR3 is 15 residues long. The CDR3 region is CASSKNEGVNTEAFF. DNA of the CDR3: TGTGCCAGCAGTAAGAACGAAGGGGTGAACACTGAAGCTTTCTTT. Full variable domain (rest looked up from reference TRBV25-1 and TRBJ1-1): EADIYQTPRYLVIGTGKKITLECSQTMGHDKMYWYQQDPGMELHLIHYSYGVNSTEKGDLSSESTVSRIRTEHFPLTLESARPSHTSQYLCASSKNEGVNTEAFFGQGTRLTVV.

This chain uses TRBV28 with TRBJ1-5; TRBD1 matches at 8 bases. CDR1 and CDR2 (germline): MDHEN, SYDVKM. The CDR3 has 14 residues. The V segment lost 8 bases and the J segment 8 bases; nucleotides outside the gene matches: 11. CDR3 loop: CASAQTGAMEPQHF. In nucleotides, the CDR3 is TGTGCCAGCGCACAGACAGGGGCTATGGAGCCCCAGCATTTT.

The rearrangement links TRBV4-3 to TRBJ2-1; 13 nucleotides line up with TRBD2. V lost 0 bases to trimming and J lost 0 bases; unmatched junction nucleotides: 11. CDR1 and CDR2 from the germline V gene are LGHNA and YSLEER. The CDR3 covers 21 residues. The CDR3 reads CASSQDSGGLAGLNSYNEQFF. The DNA of the CDR3 is TGCGCCAGCAGCCAAGATAGCGGGGGACTAGCGGGATTGAACTCCTACAATGAGCAGTTCTTC.

The rearrangement joins TRBV27 to TRBJ2-7, with D possibly matching TRBD1 (8 bases). The length of the CDR3 is 18 residues. Per germline, CDR1 MNHEY and CDR2 SMNVEV (reference sequence). V was shortened by 2 bases and J by 3 bases, with 23 bases between the two germline ends. The CDR3 is CASSLAGGVDGRIYEQYF. Written as DNA, the CDR3 is TGTGCCAGCAGTTTAGCAGGGGGCGTCGACGGGAGGATCTACGAGCAGTACTTC.

The CDR3 coding sequence is TGTGCCAGCAGCCGACTAGAAAACCAAGAGACCCAGTACTTC. Protein sequence: CASSRLENQETQYF. The chain combines TRBV28 with TRBJ2-5; D may be TRBD2 (6 bases). Germline-derived CDR1 and CDR2 are MDHEN and SYDVKM. Trimming pared 6 bases from V and 0 bases from J, leaving 11 bases between. This CDR3 region has 14 residues.

This chain uses TRBV3-1 (or the pseudogene TRBV3-2) with TRBJ1-1, with a weak D call TRBD1 (6 bases). CDR1 and CDR2 (germline): LGHDT, YNNKEL (reference sequence). Trimming took 1 base from V and 3 from J, leaving 6 bases between them. The CDR3 spans 13 residues. The chain's CDR3 is CASSQAGDTEAFF. The CDR3 DNA is TGTGCCAGCAGCCAAGCAGGGGACACTGAAGCTTTCTTT.

This sequence joins TRBV18 and TRBJ1-1; 8 bases are a match to TRBD1. The V gene's germline CDR1 is KGHSH and CDR2 LQKENI. The CDR3 loop spans 14 amino acids. J gave up 0 bases and V 5 bases, and 2 bases lay outside the gene matches. This chain's CDR3 is CASSNRGVNTEAFF. For the CDR3, the DNA is TGTGCCAGCTCAAACAGGGGGGTGAACACTGAAGCTTTCTTT. Supplemented by reference TRBV18 and TRBJ1-1, the full variable domain reads NAGVMQNPRHLVRRRGQEARLRCSPMKGHSHVYWYRQLPEEGLKFMVYLQKENIIDESGMPKERFSAEFPKEGPSILRIQQVVRGDSAAYFCASSNRGVNTEAFFGQGTRLTVV.

V usage is TRBV7-9 and J usage is TRBJ2-3; D is perhaps TRBD2 (5 bases). This CDR3 spans 15 amino acids. V lost 0 bases and J 2 bases, leaving 9 bases between the germline ends. Germline CDR1 is SEHNR and CDR2 is FQNEAQ (reference sequence). CDR3 amino acids: CASSLALGVTDTQYF. The CDR3 bases are TGTGCCAGCAGCTTAGCTTTGGGAGTCACAGATACGCAGTATTTT.

The chain links TRBV6-5 to TRBJ2-7, with a weak D call TRBD1 (6 bases). Trimming pared 4 bases from V and 3 bases from J, leaving 10 bases between. Germline CDR1 MNHEY, CDR2 SVGAGI. This CDR3 is 13 amino acids long. As DNA, the CDR3 is TGTGCCAGCAGTTTATCGACAGGCTACGAGCAGTACTTC. Translated, it gives CASSLSTGYEQYF.